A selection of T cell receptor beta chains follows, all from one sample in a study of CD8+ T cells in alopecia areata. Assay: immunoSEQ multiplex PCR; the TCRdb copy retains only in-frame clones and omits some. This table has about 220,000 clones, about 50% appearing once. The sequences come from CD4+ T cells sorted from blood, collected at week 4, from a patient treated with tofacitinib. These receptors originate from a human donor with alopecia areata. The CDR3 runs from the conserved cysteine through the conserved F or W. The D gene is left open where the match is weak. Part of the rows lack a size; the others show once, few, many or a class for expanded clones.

CASSQLAPIVEQFF	TGTGCCAGCAGCCAACTAGCCCCCATCGTTGAGCAGTTCTTC	few	14	-	TRBJ2-1	TRBV14
CASSKEDQPQHF	TGTGCCAGTAGCAAGGAGGATCAGCCCCAGCATTTT	many	12	-	TRBJ1-5	TRBV19
CASSQAGGRETQYF	TGTGCCAGCAGCCAGGCAGGGGGCCGGGAGACCCAGTACTTC	-	14	TRBD1	TRBJ2-5	TRBV9
CATSPRLTDTQYF	TGTGCCACCTCGCCGAGGTTAACAGATACGCAGTATTTT	-	13	-	TRBJ2-3	TRBV19
CASSQTGTNYTF	TGTGCCAGCAGCCAGACAGGGACCAACTACACCTTC	few	12	TRBD1	TRBJ1-2	TRBV14
CASSVSAGTRLETQYF	TGTGCCAGCAGCGTATCAGCCGGGACCCGATTAGAGACCCAGTACTTC	-	16	-	TRBJ2-5	TRBV9
CASSLDRVGEQYF	TGTGCCAGCAGCTTGGACAGGGTCGGCGAGCAGTACTTC	many	13	TRBD1	TRBJ2-7	TRBV7-3
CASSAGLTDTQYF	TGTGCCAGTAGTGCGGGGCTCACAGATACGCAGTATTTT	-	13	-	TRBJ2-3	TRBV19
CASSEDNEQFF	TGTGCCAGCAGTGAGGATAATGAGCAGTTCTTC	few	11	-	TRBJ2-1	TRBV2
CASRRRQGGQPQHF	TGTGCCAGCAGACGACGACAGGGCGGGCAGCCCCAGCATTTT	few	14	TRBD1	TRBJ1-5	TRBV6-5
CSVVVGPRSGANVLTF	TGCAGCGTTGTTGTTGGTCCACGCTCTGGGGCCAACGTCCTGACTTTC	few	16	-	TRBJ2-6	TRBV29-1
CSVEDLAGPRGYTF	TGCAGCGTTGAAGATCTGGCGGGACCCCGTGGCTACACCTTC	few	14	-	TRBJ1-2	TRBV29-1
CASSWQGQTGVGRSPPNYEQYF	TGCGCCAGCAGCTGGCAGGGGCAGACAGGGGTCGGGCGTTCACCTCCAAACTACGAGCAGTACTTC	-	22	TRBD1	TRBJ2-7	TRBV5-1
CSARGGGRDTEAFF	TGCAGCGCCCGAGGTGGGGGAAGAGACACTGAAGCTTTCTTT	-	14	-	TRBJ1-1	TRBV29-1
CASSLDAAVVEETQYF	TGTGCCAGCAGCTTAGATGCAGCCGTAGTCGAAGAGACCCAGTACTTC	-	16	-	TRBJ2-5	TRBV11-2
CASSQDPIIDTQYF	TGCGCCAGCAGCCAAGACCCGATAATAGATACGCAGTATTTT	-	14	-	TRBJ2-3	TRBV4-3
CASSSRGGYTQYF	TGTGCCAGCAGCTCGCGTGGGGGTTATACGCAGTATTTT	-	13	-	TRBJ2-3	TRBV5-6
CASSLYGPAGANTDTQYF	TGTGCCAGCAGCTTATATGGCCCCGCGGGGGCGAACACAGATACGCAGTATTTT	-	18	-	TRBJ2-3	TRBV7-2
CSVASTGDSDQPQHF	TGCAGCGTTGCCTCTACGGGGGATTCGGATCAGCCCCAGCATTTT	few	15	-	TRBJ1-5	TRBV29-1
CASSQVQGSNTGELFF	TGCGCCAGCAGCCAAGTTCAGGGGTCGAACACCGGGGAGCTGTTTTTT	-	16	-	TRBJ2-2	TRBV4-3
CASSAAVGVHETQYF	TGTGCCAGCAGTGCCGCCGTGGGAGTTCACGAGACCCAGTACTTC	-	15	-	TRBJ2-5	TRBV25-1
CSGRVGETQYF	TGCAGTGGTAGGGTCGGGGAGACCCAGTACTTC	-	11	-	TRBJ2-5	TRBV20-1
CSATGAYYEQYF	TGCAGCGCCACCGGGGCCTATTACGAGCAGTACTTC	-	12	-	TRBJ2-7	TRBV29-1
CASSQKGGQETQYF	TGTGCCAGCAGCCAAAAGGGGGGCCAAGAGACCCAGTACTTC	-	14	-	TRBJ2-5	TRBV7-8
CSVGHLYEQYF	TGCAGCGTTGGACATCTGTACGAGCAGTACTTC	-	11	-	TRBJ2-7	TRBV29-1
CASSSYGGADRERSYEQYF	TGTGCCAGCAGCTCATATGGGGGTGCTGACAGGGAACGCTCCTACGAGCAGTACTTC	-	19	TRBD1	TRBJ2-7	TRBV11-2
CASSQDYGRVYEQYF	TGTGCCAGCAGCCAAGATTACGGCAGGGTCTACGAGCAGTACTTC	few	15	-	TRBJ2-7	TRBV14
CASSPTALAGGPVGTQYF	TGTGCCAGCAGCCCAACCGCCCTAGCGGGGGGCCCGGTGGGTACGCAGTATTTT	-	18	TRBD2	TRBJ2-3	TRBV5-4
CASGEQGTYGYTF	TGTGCCAGCGGCGAACAGGGGACCTATGGCTACACCTTC	few	13	TRBD1	TRBJ1-2	TRBV6-6
CASSPTGLEPQHF	TGTGCCAGCAGCCCGACCGGATTGGAGCCCCAGCATTTT	-	13	-	TRBJ1-5	TRBV7-6
CASSPRGGGRASEAFF	TGTGCCAGCAGCCCACGTGGGGGTGGTAGGGCCAGTGAAGCTTTCTTT	-	16	-	TRBJ1-1	TRBV7-8
CASSRPPGQGGHEQYF	TGCGCCAGCAGTAGACCTCCGGGACAGGGTGGCCACGAGCAGTACTTC	-	16	TRBD1	TRBJ2-7	TRBV10-2
CSVGGRPNYDGYTF	TGCAGCGTTGGAGGGCGGCCCAACTACGATGGCTACACCTTC	few	14	-	TRBJ1-2	TRBV29-1
CASSGDPGTAGRIGGYTF	TGTGCCAGCAGTGGGGACCCCGGCACGGCAGGGAGGATCGGTGGCTACACCTTC	-	18	-	TRBJ1-2	TRBV27
CASSLALGREQFF	TGTGCCAGCAGCTTAGCTCTGGGTCGGGAGCAGTTCTTC	-	13	-	TRBJ2-1	TRBV7-2
CASSQDLNVGLLNTEAFF	TGCGCCAGCAGCCAAGATTTGAATGTGGGACTCCTGAACACTGAAGCTTTCTTT	-	18	-	TRBJ1-1	TRBV4-3
CASSSSSTGTDTQYF	TGTGCCAGCAGCTCCTCATCGACAGGCACAGATACGCAGTATTTT	-	15	-	TRBJ2-3	TRBV9